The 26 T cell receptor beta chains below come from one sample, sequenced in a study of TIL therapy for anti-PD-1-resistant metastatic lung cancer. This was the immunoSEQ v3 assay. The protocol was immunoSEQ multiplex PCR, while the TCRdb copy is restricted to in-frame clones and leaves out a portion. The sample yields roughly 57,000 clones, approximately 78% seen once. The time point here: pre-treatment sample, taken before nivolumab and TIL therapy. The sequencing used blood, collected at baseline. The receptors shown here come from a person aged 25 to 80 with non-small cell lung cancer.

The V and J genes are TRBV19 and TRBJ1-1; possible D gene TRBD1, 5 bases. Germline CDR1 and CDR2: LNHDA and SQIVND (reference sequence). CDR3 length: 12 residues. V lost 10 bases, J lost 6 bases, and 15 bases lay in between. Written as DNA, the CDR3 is TGTGCCACTCGCACGGGGCCGTCTGAAGCTTTCTTT. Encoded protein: CATRTGPSEAFF.

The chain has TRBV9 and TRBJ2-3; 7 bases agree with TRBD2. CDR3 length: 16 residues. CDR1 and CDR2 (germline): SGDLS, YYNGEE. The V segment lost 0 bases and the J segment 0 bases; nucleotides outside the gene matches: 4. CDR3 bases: TGTGCCAGCAGCGTAGCTGGGCGGGAGAGCACAGATACGCAGTATTTT. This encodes CASSVAGRESTDTQYF.

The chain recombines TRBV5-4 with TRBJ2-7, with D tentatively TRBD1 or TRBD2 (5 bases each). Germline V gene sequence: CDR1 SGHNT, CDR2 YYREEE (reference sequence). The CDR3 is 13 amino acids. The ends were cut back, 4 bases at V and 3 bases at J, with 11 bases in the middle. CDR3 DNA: TGTGCCAGCAGCCCGGGACCCTTCTACGAGCAGTACTTC. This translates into CASSPGPFYEQYF. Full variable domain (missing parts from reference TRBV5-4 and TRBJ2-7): ETGVTQSPTHLIKTRGQQVTLRCSSQSGHNTVSWYQQALGQGPQFIFQYYREEENGRGNFPPRFSGLQFPNYSSELNVNALELDDSALYLCASSPGPFYEQYFGPGTRLTVT.

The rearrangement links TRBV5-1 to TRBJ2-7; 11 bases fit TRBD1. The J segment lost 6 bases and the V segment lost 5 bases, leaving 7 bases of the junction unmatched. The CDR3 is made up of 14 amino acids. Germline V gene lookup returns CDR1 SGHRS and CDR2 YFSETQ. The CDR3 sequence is CASSSTGTGGEQYF. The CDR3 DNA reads TGCGCCAGCAGTTCGACCGGGACAGGGGGCGAGCAGTACTTC.

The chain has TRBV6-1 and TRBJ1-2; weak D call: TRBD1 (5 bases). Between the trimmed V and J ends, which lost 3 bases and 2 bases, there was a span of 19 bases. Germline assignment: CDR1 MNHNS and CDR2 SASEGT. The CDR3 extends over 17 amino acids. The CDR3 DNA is TGTGCCAGCAGTGACCTTTCGGTAGGGGCAGTCAACTATGGCTACACCTTC. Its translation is CASSDLSVGAVNYGYTF.

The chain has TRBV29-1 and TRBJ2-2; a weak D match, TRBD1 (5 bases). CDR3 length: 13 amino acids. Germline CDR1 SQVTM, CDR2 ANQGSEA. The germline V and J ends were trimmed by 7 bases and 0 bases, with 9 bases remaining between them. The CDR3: CSARQTNTGELFF. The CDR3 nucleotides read TGCAGCGCCCGACAGACGAACACCGGGGAGCTGTTTTTT.

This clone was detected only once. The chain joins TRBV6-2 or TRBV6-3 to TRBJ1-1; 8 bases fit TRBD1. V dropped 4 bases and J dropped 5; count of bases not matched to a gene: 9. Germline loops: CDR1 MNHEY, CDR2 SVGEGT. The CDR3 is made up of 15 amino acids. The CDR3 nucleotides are TGTGCCAGCAGTTTAACGACAGGGGTGGGGACTGAAGCTTTCTTT. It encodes CASSLTTGVGTEAFF.

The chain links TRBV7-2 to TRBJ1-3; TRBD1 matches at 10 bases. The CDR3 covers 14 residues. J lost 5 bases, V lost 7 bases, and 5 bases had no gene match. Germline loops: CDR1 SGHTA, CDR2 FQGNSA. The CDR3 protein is CASNPDRGRNTIYF. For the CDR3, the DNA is TGTGCCAGCAACCCTGACAGGGGGCGAAACACCATATATTTT.

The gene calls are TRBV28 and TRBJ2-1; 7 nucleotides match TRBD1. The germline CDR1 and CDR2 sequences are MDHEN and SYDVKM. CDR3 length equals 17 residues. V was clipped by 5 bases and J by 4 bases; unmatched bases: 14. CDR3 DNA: TGTGCCAGCAGTCCTAGTCCGACAGGGTTTAGGTACAATGAGCAGTTCTTC. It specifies CASSPSPTGFRYNEQFF.

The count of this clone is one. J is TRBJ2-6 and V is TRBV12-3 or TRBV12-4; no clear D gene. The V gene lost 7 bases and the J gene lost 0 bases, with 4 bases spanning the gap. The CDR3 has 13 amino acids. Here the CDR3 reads CASKVSGANVLTF. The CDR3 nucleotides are TGTGCCAGCAAGGTCTCTGGGGCCAACGTCCTGACTTTC.

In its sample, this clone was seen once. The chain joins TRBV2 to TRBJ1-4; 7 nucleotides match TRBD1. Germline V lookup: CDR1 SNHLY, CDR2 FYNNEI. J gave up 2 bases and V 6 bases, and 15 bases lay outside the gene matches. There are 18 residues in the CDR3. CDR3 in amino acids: CASSAWTLDRDTNEKLFF. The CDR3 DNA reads TGTGCCAGCAGCGCCTGGACCTTAGACAGGGATACTAATGAAAAACTGTTTTTT. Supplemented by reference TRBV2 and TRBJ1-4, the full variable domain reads EPEVTQTPSHQVTQMGQEVILRCVPISNHLYFYWYRQILGQKVEFLVSFYNNEISEKSEIFDDQFSVERPDGSNFTLKIRSTKLEDSAMYFCASSAWTLDRDTNEKLFFGSGTQLSVL.

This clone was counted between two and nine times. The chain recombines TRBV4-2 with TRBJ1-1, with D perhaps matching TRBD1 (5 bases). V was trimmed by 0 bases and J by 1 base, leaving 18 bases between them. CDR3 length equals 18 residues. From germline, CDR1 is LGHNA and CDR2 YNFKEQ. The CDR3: CASSQDFRRGTGNTEAFF. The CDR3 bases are TGTGCCAGCAGCCAAGATTTTCGAAGGGGTACAGGGAACACTGAAGCTTTCTTT.

The CDR3 region is CAISEGERGGELFF. DNA for the CDR3: TGTGCCATCAGTGAAGGTGAGCGCGGCGGGGAGCTGTTTTTT. The chain couples TRBV10-3 to TRBJ2-2, with D unclear. The CDR3 is made up of 14 amino acids. CDR1 is ENHRY and CDR2 is SYGVKD in the germline V gene. V shed 3 bases and J shed 7 bases, with 12 bases lying between them.

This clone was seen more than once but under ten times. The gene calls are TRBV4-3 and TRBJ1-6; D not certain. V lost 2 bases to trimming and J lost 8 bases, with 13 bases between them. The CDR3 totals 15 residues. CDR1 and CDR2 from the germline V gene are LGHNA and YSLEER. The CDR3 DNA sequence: TGCGCCAGCAGCCAAACCGGAAGTTTGGATTCACCCCTCCACTTT. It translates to CASSQTGSLDSPLHF.

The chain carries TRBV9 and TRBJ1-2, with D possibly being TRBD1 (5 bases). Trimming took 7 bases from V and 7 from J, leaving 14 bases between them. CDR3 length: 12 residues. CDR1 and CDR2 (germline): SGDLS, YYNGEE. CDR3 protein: CASFQGARGYTF. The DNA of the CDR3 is TGTGCCAGCTTTCAAGGGGCGCGTGGCTACACCTTC.

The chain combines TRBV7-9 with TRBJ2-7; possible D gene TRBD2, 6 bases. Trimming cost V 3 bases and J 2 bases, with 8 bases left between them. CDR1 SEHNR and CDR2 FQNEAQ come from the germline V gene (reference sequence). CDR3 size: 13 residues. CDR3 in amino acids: CASSFPGAYEQYF. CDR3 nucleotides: TGTGCCAGCAGCTTCCCGGGAGCCTACGAGCAGTACTTC.

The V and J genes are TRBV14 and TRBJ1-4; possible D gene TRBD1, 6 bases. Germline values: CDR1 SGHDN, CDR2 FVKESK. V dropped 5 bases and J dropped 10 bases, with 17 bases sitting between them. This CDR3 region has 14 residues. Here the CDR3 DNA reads TGTGCCAGCAGCGGTACAGGGTTTGGTGGAAAACTGTTTTTT. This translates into CASSGTGFGGKLFF.

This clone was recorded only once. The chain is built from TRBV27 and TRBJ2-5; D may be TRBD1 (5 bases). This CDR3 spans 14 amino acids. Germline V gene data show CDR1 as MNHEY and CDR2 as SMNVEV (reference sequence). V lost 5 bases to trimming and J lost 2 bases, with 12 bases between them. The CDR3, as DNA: TGTGCCAGCAGTCCACGGACACCGCAAGAGACCCAGTACTTC. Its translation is CASSPRTPQETQYF.

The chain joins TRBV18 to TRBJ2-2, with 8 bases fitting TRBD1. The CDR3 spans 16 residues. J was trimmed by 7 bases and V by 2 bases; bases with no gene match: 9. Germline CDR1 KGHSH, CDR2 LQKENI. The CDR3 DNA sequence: TGTGCCAGCTCACCATGGCGACAGGGGTCTGACGGGGAGCTGTTTTTT. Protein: CASSPWRQGSDGELFF.

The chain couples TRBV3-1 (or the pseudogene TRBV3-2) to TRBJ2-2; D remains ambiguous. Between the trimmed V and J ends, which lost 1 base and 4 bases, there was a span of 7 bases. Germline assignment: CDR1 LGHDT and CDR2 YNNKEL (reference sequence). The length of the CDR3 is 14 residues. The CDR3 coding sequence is TGTGCCAGCAGCCAAGGATCGGGCACCGGGGAGCTGTTTTTT. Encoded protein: CASSQGSGTGELFF.

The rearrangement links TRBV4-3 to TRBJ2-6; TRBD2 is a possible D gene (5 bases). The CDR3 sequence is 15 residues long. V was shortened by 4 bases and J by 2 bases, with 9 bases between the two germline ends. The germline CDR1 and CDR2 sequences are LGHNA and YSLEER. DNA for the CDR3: TGCGCCAGCAGCCCGGGATTGGCTGGGGCCAACGTCCTGACTTTC. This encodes CASSPGLAGANVLTF.

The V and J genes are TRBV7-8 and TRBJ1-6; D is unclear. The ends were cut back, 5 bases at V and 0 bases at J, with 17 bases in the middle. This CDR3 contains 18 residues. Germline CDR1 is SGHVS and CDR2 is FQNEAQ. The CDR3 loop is CASSPTPWASSYNSPLHF. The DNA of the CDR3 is TGTGCCAGCAGCCCAACCCCCTGGGCAAGCTCCTATAATTCACCCCTCCACTTT.

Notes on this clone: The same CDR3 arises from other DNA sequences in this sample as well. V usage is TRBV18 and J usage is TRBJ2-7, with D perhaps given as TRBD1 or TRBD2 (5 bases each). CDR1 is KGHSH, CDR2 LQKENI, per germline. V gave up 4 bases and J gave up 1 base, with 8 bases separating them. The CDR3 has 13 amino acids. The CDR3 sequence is CASSRDGSYEQYF. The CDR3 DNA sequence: TGTGCCAGCTCACGGGACGGTTCCTACGAGCAGTACTTC.

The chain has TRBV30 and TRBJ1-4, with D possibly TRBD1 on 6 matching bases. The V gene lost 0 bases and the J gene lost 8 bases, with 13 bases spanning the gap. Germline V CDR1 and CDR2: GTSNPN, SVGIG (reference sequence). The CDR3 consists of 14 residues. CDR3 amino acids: CAWSVSGVAEKLFF. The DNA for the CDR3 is TGTGCCTGGAGTGTCTCAGGGGTGGCCGAAAAACTGTTTTTT.

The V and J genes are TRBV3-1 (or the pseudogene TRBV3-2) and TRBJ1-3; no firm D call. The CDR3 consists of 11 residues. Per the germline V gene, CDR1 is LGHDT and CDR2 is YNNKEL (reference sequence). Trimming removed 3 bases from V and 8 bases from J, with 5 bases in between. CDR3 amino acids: CASSQGYTIYF. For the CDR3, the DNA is TGTGCCAGCAGCCAGGGTTACACCATATATTTT.

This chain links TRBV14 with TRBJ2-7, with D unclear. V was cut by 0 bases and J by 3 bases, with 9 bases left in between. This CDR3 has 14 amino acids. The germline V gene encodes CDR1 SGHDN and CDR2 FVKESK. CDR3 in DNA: TGTGCCAGCAGCCAAGATCTGAACTACTACGAGCAGTACTTC. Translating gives CASSQDLNYYEQYF. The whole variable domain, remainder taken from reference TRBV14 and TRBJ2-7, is EAGVTQFPSHSVIEKGQTVTLRCDPISGHDNLYWYRRVMGKEIKFLLHFVKESKQDESGMPNNRFLAERTGGTYSTLKVQPAELEDSGVYFCASSQDLNYYEQYFGPGTRLTVT.